Shown below are 12 T cell receptor beta chains from a single sample sequenced in a study of cytomegalovirus exposure and HLA in healthy donors. PCR primers comprised 60 Vbeta and 13 Jbeta primers. Repertoires were generated with immunoSEQ multiplex PCR, while TCRdb's copy carries only in-frame clones and drops some. This table lists over 100,000 clones. Sequencing was done on a sample of PBMCs. The receptors here all came from a man aged 40-49 years in good health and CMV-seropositive.

V is TRBV9 and J is TRBJ2-2, with 10 positions matching TRBD1. CDR1 SGDLS and CDR2 YYNGEE come from the germline V gene. Germline trimming cut 0 bases from V and 3 bases from J; bases unmatched to any gene: 2. The CDR3 length is 16 residues. Here the CDR3 DNA reads TGTGCCAGCAGCGTAGAAGGGACAGGGGACACCGGGGAGCTGTTTTTT. Amino acid sequence: CASSVEGTGDTGELFF.

The chain combines TRBV10-3 with TRBJ2-2; 7 bases are shared with TRBD2. This CDR3 is 16 amino acids long. The germline CDR1 and CDR2 sequences are ENHRY and SYGVKD. V shed 3 bases, J shed 5 bases, and the junction held 9 bases outside the gene matches. The CDR3 bases are TGTGCCATCAGTGAAAGGGCAGGACTAGGGACCGGGGAGCTGTTTTTT. Translation gives CAISERAGLGTGELFF.

V and J are TRBV5-1 and TRBJ1-2; 7 bases fit TRBD1. The CDR3 has 16 amino acids. Germline CDR1 and CDR2: SGHRS and YFSETQ. Unmatched junction bases numbered 7, after V lost 2 bases and J lost 0 bases. The CDR3 spells CASSFATGTSNYGYTF. The DNA for the CDR3 is TGCGCCAGCAGCTTTGCGACAGGGACCTCTAACTATGGCTACACCTTC.

V and J are TRBV7-9 and TRBJ2-1; tentative D call: TRBD2 (6 bases). Trimming pared 5 bases from V and 6 bases from J, leaving 17 bases between. Germline CDR1 reads SEHNR; CDR2 reads FQNEAQ (reference sequence). The CDR3 sequence is 15 residues long. As DNA, the CDR3 is TGTGCCAGCAGCACCGCGGGACGGGCATTCAATGAGCAGTTCTTC. Encoded protein: CASSTAGRAFNEQFF.

This chain connects TRBV5-4 to TRBJ2-1; 11 positions agree with TRBD2. V trimming: 2 bases; J trimming: 4 bases; junction bases outside the gene matches: 2. The CDR3 extends over 15 amino acids. From germline, CDR1 is SGHNT and CDR2 YYREEE (reference sequence). The CDR3 loop reads CASSFRLAGYNEQFF. The CDR3 DNA is TGTGCCAGCAGCTTCCGACTAGCGGGATACAATGAGCAGTTCTTC.

The rearrangement uses TRBV18 and TRBJ1-1, with 8 bases fitting TRBD1. The CDR3 spans 17 residues. The trim removed 3 bases at V and 4 bases at J, leaving 13 bases unmatched. Looked up from germline, CDR1 is KGHSH and CDR2 is LQKENI. The CDR3 DNA follows: TGTGCCAGCTCACCCATAAACAGGGGGGAGTTCGGCACTGAAGCTTTCTTT. It translates to CASSPINRGEFGTEAFF.

The chain recombines TRBV25-1 with TRBJ2-4; a weak D match, TRBD2 (5 bases). The CDR3 covers 13 residues. V was trimmed by 6 bases and J by 6 bases, leaving 12 bases between them. Germline lookup yields CDR1 MGHDK and CDR2 SYGVNS. This CDR3 is CASRRIGGNIQYF. The CDR3 bases are TGTGCCAGCAGGAGGATTGGAGGAAACATTCAGTACTTC.

V usage is TRBV29-1 and J usage is TRBJ2-7, with 12 nucleotides matching TRBD2. In germline, CDR1 is SQVTM, CDR2 ANQGSEA. Trimming took 2 bases from V and 3 from J; bases not matched to a gene: 5. This CDR3 has 15 residues. CDR3 sequence: CSVESGLAGFYEQYF. CDR3 coding DNA: TGCAGCGTTGAATCAGGACTAGCGGGGTTCTACGAGCAGTACTTC.

The gene calls are TRBV7-8 and TRBJ2-5; unclear D gene. The CDR3 totals 14 residues. The V end was cut by 1 base, the J end by 2 bases, with 8 bases between. The germline gives CDR1 SGHVS, CDR2 FQNEAQ. In nucleotides, the CDR3 is TGTGCCAGCAGCTTAGTCACAGTACAAGAGACCCAGTACTTC. Its protein product is CASSLVTVQETQYF.

The chain links TRBV7-6 to TRBJ2-7; 8 nucleotides align to TRBD1. Trimming cost V 8 bases and J 5 bases; bases outside gene matches: 11. The CDR3 length is 14 residues. Germline V CDR1 and CDR2: SGHVS, FNYEAQ. The CDR3 loop reads CASAPRTGPNEQYF. The CDR3 bases are TGTGCCAGCGCACCGCGGACAGGGCCGAACGAGCAGTACTTC.

The gene calls are TRBV25-1 and TRBJ1-1; TRBD1 matches at 11 bases. Germline trimming cut 1 base from V and 5 bases from J; bases unmatched to any gene: 12. There are 18 residues in the CDR3. From germline, CDR1 is MGHDK and CDR2 SYGVNS. As DNA, the CDR3 is TGTGCCAGCAGTGAATCCATTGGGGGGGGACAGGGGGGAACTGAAGCTTTCTTT. This encodes CASSESIGGGQGGTEAFF.

The chain couples TRBV5-4 to TRBJ2-1; TRBD2 is a possible D gene (6 bases). The V and J ends lost 5 bases and 8 bases respectively, with 17 bases between them. From germline, CDR1 is SGHNT and CDR2 YYREEE (reference sequence). The CDR3 is 14 residues long. The CDR3 nucleotides read TGTGCCAGCAGATTCCCGGGACTTACTCATGAGCAGTTCTTC. This sequence encodes CASRFPGLTHEQFF.